This TCR beta chain originates from a study of blood T cell repertoires in COVID-19. Profiled with immunoSEQ multiplex PCR; TCRdb holds only in-frame clones, not every one. The sample has 150,000 or so clones, around 80% seen once; the top ten hold roughly 4.9%. CDR1 MGHDK and CDR2 SYGVNS come from the germline V gene. CDR3 length: 13 amino acids. Trimming cost V 2 bases and J 5 bases, with 10 bases left between them. This clonotype was obtained from a man between 70 and 80 years old who had been exposed to COVID-19. The V gene is TRBV25-1, the J gene TRBJ2-7; a possible D gene is TRBD1 (6 bases). The sample comprised PBMCs or T cells enriched from blood (not recorded which). The CDR3 sequence: CASSEGGRDEQYF. The CDR3 DNA sequence: TGTGCCAGCAGTGAAGGGGGCAGGGACGAGCAGTACTTC.